A single sample gave rise to the 5 T cell receptor beta chains below, sequenced in a study of cytomegalovirus exposure and HLA in healthy donors. PCR involved 60 Vbeta and 13 Jbeta primers. TCRdb keeps only in-frame clones here, not all; method: immunoSEQ multiplex PCR. The sample carries more than 150,000 clones, more than 75% recorded once. The sequenced sample consisted of PBMCs. These receptors all come from a woman aged 25 to 39 in good health and CMV-seropositive.

This clone occurred once. This chain uses TRBV28 with TRBJ2-1; weak D call: TRBD2 (7 bases). Germline CDR1 reads MDHEN; CDR2 reads SYDVKM. Trimming removed 4 bases at V and 3 bases at J, with 13 bases between. The CDR3 spans 15 residues. For the CDR3, the DNA is TGTGCCAGCAGTTGGACGGGGGGCCACTACAATGAGCAGTTCTTC. Residues: CASSWTGGHYNEQFF.

This clone was seen a single time. This sequence joins TRBV6-6 and TRBJ1-6, with D perhaps matching TRBD1 (5 bases). The CDR3 consists of 15 residues. Trimming cost V 2 bases and J 3 bases, with 8 bases left between them. CDR1 and CDR2 (germline): MNHNY, SVGAGI (reference sequence). The CDR3: CASSYRGFYNSPLHF. The CDR3 DNA is TGTGCCAGCAGTTACAGGGGATTCTATAATTCACCCCTCCACTTT.

V and J are TRBV28 and TRBJ1-4; D may be TRBD1 (6 bases). V gave up 3 bases and J gave up 4 bases, with 21 bases separating them. The CDR3 runs to 18 residues. CDR1 is MDHEN, CDR2 SYDVKM, per germline. CDR3 residues: CASSLLSPGGERNEKLFF. CDR3 nucleotides: TGTGCCAGCAGTTTGCTAAGTCCGGGGGGCGAGCGTAATGAAAAACTGTTTTTT.

This clone occurred once. The gene calls are TRBV10-1 and TRBJ2-3; TRBD2 matches 8 bases. Germline trimming cut 4 bases from V and 5 bases from J; bases unmatched to any gene: 5. Germline CDR1 is WNHNN and CDR2 is SYGVQD (reference sequence). The CDR3 loop spans 14 amino acids. The CDR3 protein is CASSGRTSRDTQYF. In DNA form, the CDR3 reads TGCGCCAGCAGTGGGCGGACTAGCCGAGATACGCAGTATTTT.

The chain recombines TRBV5-1 with TRBJ1-4; tentatively, D is TRBD1 (5 bases). With 0 bases removed from V and 7 bases from J, the gap between germline ends came to 10 bases. This CDR3 is 14 amino acids long. The germline CDR1 and CDR2 sequences are SGHRS and YFSETQ. CDR3 nucleotide sequence: TGCGCCAGCAGCTTGGCAGGGTATGGTGAAAAACTGTTTTTT. Translation gives CASSLAGYGEKLFF.